These T cell receptor beta chains were read from a single sample in a study of blood T cells in healthy people across ages. One entry per CDR3 protein, called by TCRdb with MiXCR from the 5' RACE reads. This table holds a few hundred thousand distinct CDR3 sequences, 25% to 30% found once. The specimen was blood. The receptors originated from a woman aged 70-85 years in good health. CDR3s include the opening cysteine and the closing phenylalanine or tryptophan.

V gene: TRBV28; CDR3 protein: CASLDRSGANVLTF
V gene: TRBV6-5; CDR3 protein: CASSPLGDYNEQFF
V gene: TRBV14; CDR3 protein: CASSQLGQGSYEQYF
V gene: TRBV4-3; CDR3 protein: CASSQESTDTQYF
V gene: TRBV7-2; CDR3 protein: CASSPRTGSSLTGELFF
V gene: TRBV20-1; CDR3 protein: CSAIQGRKHDLTDTQYF
V gene: TRBV18; CDR3 protein: CASSPSTGGGNIQYF
V gene: TRBV7-2; CDR3 protein: CASSLVNGGYYNEQFF
V gene: TRBV12-3/TRBV12-4; CDR3 protein: CASSLSLGYEQYF
V gene: TRBV3-1; CDR3 protein: CASSTTQGYEQYF
V gene: TRBV2; CDR3 protein: CASSAPGQGKNIQYF
V gene: TRBV27; CDR3 protein: CASSFSGNYGYTF
V gene: TRBV6-2/TRBV6-3; CDR3 protein: CASSYHTMTGSSEQFF
V gene: TRBV24-1; CDR3 protein: CATRTSGYTGELFF
V gene: TRBV6-6; CDR3 protein: CASSRSNYSYTF
V gene: TRBV7-9; CDR3 protein: CASSQWTGGNSPLHF
V gene: TRBV29-1; CDR3 protein: CIVDTGGTQYF
V gene: TRBV12-3/TRBV12-4; CDR3 protein: CASGGNRKADTQYF
V gene: TRBV3-1; CDR3 protein: CASSQVGTGGPDTQYF
V gene: TRBV12-3/TRBV12-4; CDR3 protein: CASSLSLAGSTGELFF
V gene: TRBV14; CDR3 protein: CASSHGQGRIYEQYF
V gene: TRBV27; CDR3 protein: CASSFLSNYGYTF
V gene: TRBV4-1; CDR3 protein: CASSQETGSGTEAFF
V gene: TRBV18; CDR3 protein: CASSPRSHNSPLHF
V gene: TRBV12-3/TRBV12-4; CDR3 protein: CASSSLTSGREFF
V gene: TRBV3-1; CDR3 protein: CASSFRTDYGYTF
V gene: TRBV6-5; CDR3 protein: CASQTGSRAHEQYF
V gene: TRBV11-2; CDR3 protein: CASTGTSGRDEQFF
V gene: TRBV20-1; CDR3 protein: CSAIADTYGYTF
V gene: TRBV18; CDR3 protein: CASSPGGSSHEQYF
V gene: TRBV5-1; CDR3 protein: CASSSSGENTGELFF
V gene: TRBV7-2; CDR3 protein: CASNLGRESGSGANVLTF
V gene: TRBV7-2; CDR3 protein: CASSRLASTDTRYF
V gene: TRBV5-1; CDR3 protein: CASSTSLAGGQGEQFF
V gene: TRBV20-1; CDR3 protein: CSARDFGKNQETQYF
V gene: TRBV12-3/TRBV12-4; CDR3 protein: CASTRNGQTNYGYTF
V gene: TRBV5-1; CDR3 protein: CASGAQGARTEVFF
V gene: TRBV7-2; CDR3 protein: CASSSAPKRTDTQYF
V gene: TRBV7-2; CDR3 protein: CASSWAGGPEQYF
V gene: TRBV18; CDR3 protein: CASSPTGLAGEETQYF
V gene: TRBV20-1; CDR3 protein: CSAKAGPYTGELFF
V gene: TRBV7-2; CDR3 protein: CASSLRTSGDTDTQYF
V gene: TRBV12-3/TRBV12-4; CDR3 protein: CASSGGRGHEQYF
V gene: TRBV29-1; CDR3 protein: CSVGETRGDQPQHF
V gene: TRBV29-1; CDR3 protein: CSVTIVGETQYF